Listed here are 7 T cell receptor beta chains from one sample, sequenced in a study of shared clonotypes between healthy human individuals. TCRdb's table, derived via immunoSEQ multiplex PCR, lists solely in-frame clones and lacks some. Of about 730,000 clones listed, around 70% are singletons. Sequences were obtained from memory CD4+ T cells sorted from blood. Subset indicated: CD45RA-negative fraction. These receptors were taken from a woman aged 30 to 39 in good health.

This clone came up once. The chain combines TRBV28 with TRBJ1-4; 10 bases are a match to TRBD1. The CDR3 is 16 residues long. V was pared by 6 bases and J by 0 bases, with 4 bases of the junction left unmatched. In germline, CDR1 is MDHEN, CDR2 SYDVKM. CDR3 bases: TGTGCCAGCAGCCCGGGACAGGGGACAACTAATGAAAAACTGTTTTTT. Its protein is CASSPGQGTTNEKLFF.

CDR3: CASSVQGSYEQYF. The CDR3 DNA reads as TGCGCCAGCAGCGTACAGGGTTCCTACGAGCAGTACTTC. V gene TRBV5-1 combines with J gene TRBJ2-7, with TRBD1 as a possible D gene (6 bases). The CDR3 is 13 amino acids. Trimming stripped 4 bases from V and 1 base from J, with 9 bases between. Germline V lookup: CDR1 SGHRS, CDR2 YFSETQ.

J is TRBJ2-1 and V is TRBV6-4; D unresolved. The CDR3 contains 14 residues. The V gene's germline CDR1 is MRHNA and CDR2 SNTAGT. Trimming cost V 4 bases and J 6 bases, with 13 bases left between them. CDR3 nucleotides: TGTGCCAGCAGTGTTGGGGTGATGAGCAATGAGCAGTTCTTC. It encodes CASSVGVMSNEQFF.

The sample holds a few counts of this clone. The V call is TRBV28, the J call TRBJ1-2, with TRBD1 matching over 11 bases. The CDR3 totals 15 residues. V gave up 7 bases and J gave up 8 bases; unmatched junction bases: 12. The V gene's germline CDR1 is MDHEN and CDR2 SYDVKM. CDR3 protein: CASTLSDRGQGGYTF. CDR3 nucleotides: TGTGCCAGCACCCTCTCGGACAGGGGGCAAGGGGGCTACACCTTC.

At least ten counts were recorded for this clone. The V call is TRBV4-2, the J call TRBJ2-7; D gene uncertain. CDR3 size: 15 residues. The V gene lost 0 bases and the J gene lost 2 bases, with 11 bases spanning the gap. Germline CDR1 reads LGHNA; CDR2 reads YNFKEQ. DNA of the CDR3: TGTGCCAGCAGCCAAGATTATACGGATACCTACGAGCAGTACTTC. Its translation is CASSQDYTDTYEQYF.

This clone was observed a few times. The chain is built from TRBV7-3 and TRBJ1-1; D is unclear. Germline lookup yields CDR1 SGHTA and CDR2 FQGTGA. Trimming removed 5 bases at V and 0 bases at J, with 19 bases between. The CDR3 loop spans 17 amino acids. CDR3: CASSQSAFGRLNTEAFF. CDR3 DNA sequence: TGTGCCAGCAGCCAATCCGCTTTTGGGCGGTTGAACACTGAAGCTTTCTTT.

This chain joins TRBV10-3 and TRBJ2-7; 10 bases line up with TRBD1. Germline V gene lookup returns CDR1 ENHRY and CDR2 SYGVKD. CDR3 size: 14 residues. V dropped 7 bases and J dropped 10; count of bases not matched to a gene: 13. DNA for the CDR3: TGTGCCATCATGGCGGGACAGGGGTTCATAGATCAGTACTTC. Amino acids: CAIMAGQGFIDQYF.